This T cell receptor beta chain was retrieved from a study of OX40 agonist ivuxolimab in advanced cancers. Concerning the study at large: Ivuxolimab, which targeted the costimulatory receptor OX40 (CD134), was an agonistic, fully human IgG2 monoclonal antibody. Peripheral TCRbeta sequencing was intended to test whether TCR sequence diversity was altered and clonal T-cell expansion was caused by ivuxolimab. The paper covers the monotherapy dose-escalation part of the phase I ivuxolimab trial, which included N ≈ 57 patients. Among the 52 dose-escalation patients, some 20 had hepatocellular carcinoma, around 15 melanoma, 9 renal cell carcinoma and 9 head and neck cancer. A male proportion of roughly 80% and a mean age of about 60 years, ranging from 23 to 79, were recorded for the dose-escalation cohort. Intravenous ivuxolimab was administered to patients every 2 weeks at six dose levels: 0.01, 0.1, 0.3, 1.5, 3 and 10 mg/kg. Partial responses occurred in three dose-escalation patients: two with cutaneous melanoma and one with hepatocellular carcinoma. Patients were allowed to have had prior anti-PD-1, anti-PD-L1 or anti-CTLA-4 therapy, and around 37% of the dose-escalation patients had previously received checkpoint inhibitors. Broader findings and caveats from the paper: After ivuxolimab, CD8+ T cells had more expanded clones than CD4+ T cells on average. Low levels of normalized T-cell clonal expansion were also seen in some patients who did not respond. Partial responders in the 0.1-3.0 mg/kg groups had among the lowest normalized peripheral clonal expansion, especially among CD8+ T cells. Clonal expansion of both CD4+ and CD8+ blood T cells was observed from baseline to week 6 at doses 0.1 to 3.0 mg/kg. Antigen specificity was not determined for the clonally expanded peripheral T cells.

Concerning this clone itself: The antigen it recognizes is unknown. Per-base qualities were not stored, and no clone one base away is much larger.

Patients with autoimmune disease history or receiving systemic immunosuppression were excluded from the trial. Peripheral blood for TCR sequencing was drawn from every dose cohort at baseline, at cycle 4 day 1 and at cycle 7 day 1. The samples were taken from a phase I, first-in-human, multicenter, open-label dose-escalation trial of ivuxolimab. The trial enrolled adults with locally advanced or metastatic head and neck squamous cell, hepatocellular, melanoma or renal cell carcinoma. Before TCR sequencing, CD4+ T cells and CD8+ T cells were sorted from peripheral blood as separate populations. To sequence the TCRbeta CDR3 region, genomic DNA was isolated from the sorted cells. The immunoSEQ Assay was used for sequencing of TCRbeta CDR3 regions. TCRdb took this table from immuneACCESS and kept in-frame rearrangements with V and J called. Such tables lack part of the clones; where checked against another copy, unresolved V genes explain under half of the gap, and the rest is unexplained. A total of 20,000 to 25,000 clones appear in this sample, over 65% of them only once. About a fifth of the sample is in the top ten clones.

The CDR3 contains 14 residues, cysteine and phenylalanine counted. CDR3 DNA is the only sequence kept; it has 42 bases, read in frame from the first base. Germline trimming: 0 bases from V, 3 bases from J; junction bases outside gene matches: 2. CDR1 and CDR2 were assigned from the germline V gene as SGHTS and YDEGEE. Recombination connected TRBV5-8 to TRBJ2-7; the central 8 bases match TRBD1. The sample consisted of CD4+ or CD8+ T cells sorted from blood, taken in a trial of the OX40 agonist ivuxolimab. The TCR was taken from an adult with an advanced solid tumor such as melanoma, head and neck, liver or kidney cancer. The CDR3 protein sequence reads: CASSLGTGIYEQYF. The sequence in DNA is TGTGCCAGCAGCTTGGGGACAGGGATCTACGAGCAGTACTTC.